Presented here are 22 T cell receptor beta chains from one specimen sequenced in a study of Graves' ophthalmopathy and Graves' hyperthyroidism. The sequenced template was RNA, covering the TCR beta CDR3 region. First-round RT-PCR relied on HTBI primers, and a second-round multiplex PCR came next. TCRdb independently ran MiXCR on the multiplex PCR reads; one entry per CDR3 protein. The data contain 45,000 to 60,000 distinct CDR3 sequences, roughly half of them seen just once; the ten biggest clones take up 4.5% to 5%. What was sequenced was peripheral blood. These TCRs come from an adult woman with Graves' ophthalmopathy.

The V gene is TRBV11-2, the J gene TRBJ2-3; D is possibly TRBD2 (7 bases). Germline CDR1 reads SGHAT; CDR2 reads FQNNGV. V shed 6 bases and J shed 11 bases, with 27 bases lying between them. There are 16 residues in the CDR3. In DNA form, the CDR3 reads TGTGCCAGCAGACACCCAGGGGCGGGAGTAGGCAATGAGCAGTATTTT. Residues: CASRHPGAGVGNEQYF.

This chain connects TRBV6-4 to TRBJ1-2, with D tentatively TRBD1 (5 bases). The germline CDR1 and CDR2 sequences are MRHNA and SNTAGT. The germline V and J ends were trimmed by 0 bases and 5 bases, with 13 bases remaining between them. The CDR3 covers 15 residues. DNA of the CDR3: TGTGCCAGCAGTGACTCGGCAGGGTCCCTTTATGGCTACACCTTC. This encodes CASSDSAGSLYGYTF.

This clonotype showed up many times. This chain connects TRBV4-3 to TRBJ1-2; D is perhaps TRBD1 (5 bases). This CDR3 is built from 14 residues. V gave up 1 base and J gave up 7 bases, with 13 bases separating them. The germline CDR1 and CDR2 sequences are LGHNA and YSLEER. The DNA for the CDR3 is TGCGCCAGCAGCCAAGCTTTTACAGGCGGTGGCTACACCTTC. This codes for CASSQAFTGGGYTF.

The chain's CDR3 is CSASPPFGGTQYF. The CDR3 nucleotides read TGCAGTGCTAGCCCACCCTTCGGGGGGACCCAGTACTTC. The chain has TRBV20-1 and TRBJ2-5; tentatively, D is TRBD2 (6 bases). The germline CDR1 and CDR2 sequences are DFQATT and SNEGSKA (reference sequence). The CDR3 consists of 13 residues. V was trimmed by 3 bases and J by 7 bases, leaving 15 bases between them.

There are many counts of this clonotype. One end of the junction varies from germline; a read error may be responsible. The genes are TRBV7-2 and TRBJ2-5; D unresolved. Germline V gene data show CDR1 as SGHTA and CDR2 as FQGNSA. CDR3 length: 14 residues. CDR3 nucleotide sequence: TGTGCCAGCAGCTTGGCCGCACTCCAAGGGACCCAGTACTTC. Translation gives CASSLAALQGTQYF.

A note on this clonotype: A much larger clone differs from this one at a single base, so this may be a read error. The V gene is TRBV13, the J gene TRBJ2-7; the D gene is possibly TRBD2 (6 bases). From germline, CDR1 is PRHDT and CDR2 FYEKMQ (reference sequence). There are 15 residues in the CDR3. The V end lost 5 bases, the J end lost 3 bases, and 17 bases lay between the germline ends. CDR3 nucleotides: TGTGCCAGCAGCCCCCGGGGAGGTATTGTCTACGAGCAGTACTTC. Translation: CASSPRGGIVYEQYF.

The chain uses TRBV7-9 and TRBJ2-7; 13 bases match TRBD2. CDR3 length: 14 amino acids. V was pared by 1 base and J by 6 bases, with 0 bases of the junction left unmatched. CDR1 and CDR2 (germline): SEHNR, FQNEAQ (reference sequence). CDR3 coding DNA: TGTGCCAGCAGCTTAGGACTAGCGGGAGGCGAGCAGTACTTC. It specifies CASSLGLAGGEQYF. Combining the CDR3 with reference TRBV7-9 and TRBJ2-7 gives the whole variable domain DTGVSQNPRHKITKRGQNVTFRCDPISEHNRLYWYRQTLGQGPEFLTYFQNEAQLEKSRLLSDRFSAERPKGSFSTLEIQRTEQGDSAMYLCASSLGLAGGEQYFGPGTRLTVT.

As concerns this clonotype: The CDR3 does not close with the conserved phenylalanine or tryptophan, likely indicating a read error. This chain links TRBV20-1 with TRBJ2-2, with TRBD1 matching 10 bases. After removal of 0 bases from V and 3 bases from J, the junction contained 4 bases not matched to a gene. The CDR3 is 16 residues long. CDR1 is DFQATT and CDR2 is SNEGSKA in the germline V gene (reference sequence). CDR3 region: CSARDGDRGDTGELFC. The CDR3 region has the DNA TGCAGTGCTAGAGATGGGGACAGGGGTGACACCGGGGAGCTGTTTTGT.

The chain combines TRBV7-2 with TRBJ2-7; the match to TRBD2 covers 11 bases. The CDR3 sequence is 17 residues long. The germline CDR1 and CDR2 sequences are SGHTA and FQGNSA. V shed 1 base and J 6 bases; nucleotides not matched to a gene: 11. As DNA, the CDR3 is TGTGCCAGCAGCTTAGAAACTAGCGGGAGCAGAATGCCCGAGCAGTACTTC. Protein: CASSLETSGSRMPEQYF.

A word on this clonotype: At one of its ends the junction is not consistent with the germline gene, which may arise from a read error. This chain joins TRBV11-2 and TRBJ1-4, with D possibly TRBD1 on 5 matching bases. Germline V gives CDR1 SGHAT, CDR2 FQNNGV. This CDR3 is 12 amino acids long. In nucleotides, the CDR3 is TGTGCCAGCAGCCCCGGGGGTGAAGAACTATTTTTT. As protein: CASSPGGEELFF.

Comment on this clonotype: One base away lies a much larger clone, so this may be a sequencing read error. The chain employs TRBV12-3 or TRBV12-4 and TRBJ2-7, with a tentative D call TRBD2 (6 bases). The CDR3 covers 13 residues. Trimming shortened V by 3 bases and J by 0 bases, and 6 bases separated the two germline ends. The CDR3 sequence is CASSLRGSYEQYF. The CDR3 nucleotides are TGTGCCAGCAGTTTGCGGGGCTCCTACGAGCAGTACTTC.

This clonotype was seen at least ten times. This chain uses TRBV6-2 or TRBV6-3 with TRBJ2-1; no clear D gene. The germline V and J ends were trimmed by 0 bases and 8 bases, with 8 bases remaining between them. CDR1 is MNHEY and CDR2 is SVGEGT in the germline V gene. The CDR3 is 13 residues long. The CDR3 reads CASSYSSDYEQFF. CDR3 in DNA: TGTGCCAGCAGTTACTCGAGTGATTATGAGCAGTTCTTC.

This clonotype has at least ten counts. V usage is TRBV19 and J usage is TRBJ1-5, with 11 bases matching TRBD1. With V trimmed by 5 bases and J by 6 bases, 6 bases remained unmatched. The CDR3 is 15 amino acids. Germline V gene data show CDR1 as LNHDA and CDR2 as SQIVND (reference sequence). The CDR3 coding sequence is TGTGCCAGTAGTCGCGGGACAGGGGGAGGTCAGCCCCAGCATTTT. Amino acid sequence: CASSRGTGGGQPQHF.

The genes are TRBV9 and TRBJ1-4, with D possibly TRBD1 on 5 matching bases. The CDR3 sequence is 15 residues long. CDR1 and CDR2 (germline): SGDLS, YYNGEE. Between the trimmed V and J ends, which lost 2 bases and 2 bases, there was a span of 10 bases. CDR3 bases: TGTGCCAGCAGCGTGGGGGGGGTTACTAATGAAAAACTGTTTTTT. Translating gives CASSVGGVTNEKLFF.

This chain connects TRBV15 to TRBJ2-5; D tentatively fits TRBD1 or TRBD2 (6 bases each). The V end lost 5 bases, the J end lost 7 bases, and 17 bases lay between the germline ends. Looked up from germline, CDR1 is LNHNV and CDR2 is YYDKDF (reference sequence). The CDR3 sequence is 14 residues long. This CDR3 reads CATSDPGGGWTQYF. CDR3 DNA sequence: TGTGCCACCAGCGACCCCGGAGGGGGATGGACCCAGTACTTC.

This clonotype has a count of ten or more. The chain has TRBV10-1 and TRBJ2-1; 10 nucleotides align to TRBD2. J was trimmed by 8 bases and V by 4 bases; bases with no gene match: 8. There are 15 residues in the CDR3. From germline, CDR1 is WNHNN and CDR2 SYGVQD (reference sequence). DNA for the CDR3: TGCGCCAGCAGTGTGGAGCGGGAGGGCCGCGATGAGCAGTTCTTC. This sequence encodes CASSVEREGRDEQFF.

The chain joins TRBV24-1 to TRBJ2-1; no clear D. CDR1 is KGHDR and CDR2 is SFDVKD in the germline V gene. The CDR3 has 12 amino acids. The V and J ends lost 9 bases and 5 bases respectively, with 10 bases between them. For the CDR3, the DNA is TGTGCCACCGGGTCCACCCACAATGAGCAGTTCTTC. Protein product: CATGSTHNEQFF.

The V and J genes are TRBV24-1 and TRBJ2-2; unclear D gene. The V gene's germline CDR1 is KGHDR and CDR2 SFDVKD. V was trimmed by 4 bases and J by 5 bases, leaving 4 bases between them. CDR3 length equals 12 residues. DNA of the CDR3: TGTGCCACCAGTGACCAAACCGGGGAGCTGTTTTTT. This translates into CATSDQTGELFF.

The V and J genes are TRBV5-1 and TRBJ2-1, with 7 bases that match TRBD2. After removal of 0 bases from V and 10 bases from J, the junction contained 4 bases not matched to a gene. The CDR3 runs 13 residues. The germline CDR1 and CDR2 sequences are SGHRS and YFSETQ. The CDR3 loop reads CASSLGPRGEQFF. The CDR3, as DNA: TGCGCCAGCAGCTTGGGCCCGCGGGGGGAGCAGTTCTTC. Variable domain in full (rest from reference TRBV5-1 and TRBJ2-1): KAGVTQTPRYLIKTRGQQVTLSCSPISGHRSVSWYQQTPGQGLQFLFEYFSETQRNKGNFPGRFSGRQFSNSRSEMNVSTLELGDSALYLCASSLGPRGEQFFGPGTRLTVL.

This clonotype has at least ten counts. The rearrangement links TRBV20-1 to TRBJ2-6; 7 bases match TRBD1. The germline V gene encodes CDR1 DFQATT and CDR2 SNEGSKA (reference sequence). The CDR3 is 16 amino acids. V trimming: 6 bases; J trimming: 4 bases; junction bases outside the gene matches: 12. The CDR3 loop reads CSAPGQLSSGANVLTF. For the CDR3, the DNA is TGCAGTGCGCCGGGACAGCTAAGCTCGGGGGCCAACGTCCTGACTTTC.

At least ten counts were recorded for this clonotype. The chain joins TRBV28 to TRBJ2-3, with 12 bases fitting TRBD2. Trimming took 5 bases from V and 6 from J; bases not matched to a gene: 12. The CDR3 runs 17 residues. Germline loops: CDR1 MDHEN, CDR2 SYDVKM. The CDR3 coding sequence is TGTGCCAGCAGTCCTTCGCGGGCTAGCGGGAGGGGTGATACGCAGTATTTT. This encodes CASSPSRASGRGDTQYF.

Relative to its sample, this clonotype is medium-sized. The chain uses TRBV10-3 and TRBJ2-3; a weak D match, TRBD2 (5 bases). Trimming took 4 bases from V and 1 from J, leaving 9 bases between them. CDR1 is ENHRY, CDR2 SYGVKD, per germline. This CDR3 is built from 14 residues. The CDR3 DNA reads TGTGCCATCAGTGGGGCGGGCCGCACAGATACGCAGTATTTT. Amino acids: CAISGAGRTDTQYF.